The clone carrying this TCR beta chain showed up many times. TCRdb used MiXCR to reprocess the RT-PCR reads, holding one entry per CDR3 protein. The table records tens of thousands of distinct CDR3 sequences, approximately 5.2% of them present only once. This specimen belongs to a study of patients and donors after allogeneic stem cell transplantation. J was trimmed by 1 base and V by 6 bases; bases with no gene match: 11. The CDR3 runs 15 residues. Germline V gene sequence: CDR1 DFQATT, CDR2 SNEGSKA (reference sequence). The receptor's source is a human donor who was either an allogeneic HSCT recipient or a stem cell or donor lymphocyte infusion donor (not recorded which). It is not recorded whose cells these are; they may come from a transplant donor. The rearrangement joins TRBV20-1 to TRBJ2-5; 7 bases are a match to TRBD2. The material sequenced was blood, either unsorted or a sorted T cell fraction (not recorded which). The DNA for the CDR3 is TGCAGTGCACTTAAAGCGGGGACGACCCAAGAGACCCAGTACTTC. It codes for CSALKAGTTQETQYF.